The 10 T cell receptor beta chains presented below share a single source sample, sequenced in a study of CD8+CD57+ T cells in acquired aplastic anemia. It was genomic DNA that served as the template for profiling TCR beta VDJ and CDR3. Each CDR3 protein gets one entry after TCRdb re-called the reads with MiXCR. The repertoire includes 200,000 to 250,000 distinct CDR3 sequences, approximately 35% of them detected once, and 0.95% to 1.2% sits in the top ten. The sequenced material came from sorted CD4+, CD8+, or CD8+CD57+ T cells (not recorded which) from PBMCs. All receptors derive from a human donor in good health, serving as a control.

In this sample, this clonotype turned up a few times. The gene calls are TRBV11-1 and TRBJ1-2; TRBD1 agrees at 10 bases. CDR1 SGHAT and CDR2 FQDESV come from the germline V gene (reference sequence). Trimming removed 5 bases from V and 2 bases from J; junction bases left unmatched: 14. The CDR3 loop spans 18 amino acids. In DNA form, the CDR3 reads TGTGCCAGCAGCCTTACAAAAAACCGGGGACAGGGGAACTATGGCTACACCTTC. Protein product: CASSLTKNRGQGNYGYTF.

This clonotype has only a few counts. The genes are TRBV4-2 and TRBJ1-3; unclear D gene. Germline V gives CDR1 LGHNA, CDR2 YNFKEQ. The CDR3 length is 17 residues. The V end lost 3 bases, the J end lost 0 bases, and 15 bases lay between the germline ends. The CDR3 protein is CASSQAEQSLSGNTIYF. Here the CDR3 DNA reads TGTGCCAGCAGCCAGGCGGAACAGTCTCTCTCTGGAAACACCATATATTTT.

This chain uses TRBV5-4 with TRBJ2-5, with D possibly TRBD2 on 5 matching bases. The V end lost 2 bases, the J end lost 2 bases, and 10 bases lay between the germline ends. Per the germline V gene, CDR1 is SGHNT and CDR2 is YYREEE (reference sequence). The length of the CDR3 is 14 residues. Written as DNA, the CDR3 is TGTGCCAGCAGCTTTGGGCGGGTTCAAGAGACCCAGTACTTC. Protein product: CASSFGRVQETQYF. The whole variable domain, remainder taken from reference TRBV5-4 and TRBJ2-5, is ETGVTQSPTHLIKTRGQQVTLRCSSQSGHNTVSWYQQALGQGPQFIFQYYREEENGRGNFPPRFSGLQFPNYSSELNVNALELDDSALYLCASSFGRVQETQYFGPGTRLLVL.

This clonotype was counted between two and nine times. For the CDR3, the DNA is TGTGCCAGCAGCCAAGAGTATCGCAGCTACACCTTC. As protein: CASSQEYRSYTF. The rearrangement links TRBV3-1 to TRBJ1-2; unclear D gene. Trimming removed 0 bases from V and 9 bases from J, with 8 bases in between. Germline V gene data show CDR1 as LGHDT and CDR2 as YNNKEL (reference sequence). The CDR3 is made up of 12 amino acids.

The V gene is TRBV5-6, the J gene TRBJ2-7, with a possible D match to TRBD1 (5 bases). Germline V gene data show CDR1 as SGHDT and CDR2 as YYEEEE. This CDR3 spans 17 amino acids. Deletions cut 7 bases from V and 2 bases from J, with 25 bases between. Here the CDR3 DNA reads TGTGCCAGCGGCTCCGCGTGGGGCAGGGAAATCCCCTACGAGCAGTACTTC. This encodes CASGSAWGREIPYEQYF. The variable domain in full, with the rest retrieved from reference TRBV5-6 and TRBJ2-7, is DAGVTQSPTHLIKTRGQQVTLRCSPKSGHDTVSWYQQALGQGPQFIFQYYEEEERQRGNFPDRFSGHQFPNYSSELNVNALLLGDSALYLCASGSAWGREIPYEQYFGPGTRLTVT.

CDR3 coding DNA: TGCAGTGCTAGAGCTGGGCAGGGGTTTGGCTACACCTTC. Its protein is CSARAGQGFGYTF. This rearrangement joins TRBV20-1 to TRBJ1-2, with a tentative D call TRBD1 (6 bases). The CDR3 runs to 13 residues. Germline V lookup: CDR1 DFQATT, CDR2 SNEGSKA (reference sequence). Trimming left V 1 base short and J 7 bases short, with 13 bases between.

This clonotype was recorded many times. The chain links TRBV5-6 to TRBJ1-6; D possibly corresponds to TRBD1 (5 bases). Between the trimmed V and J ends, which lost 2 bases and 4 bases, there was a span of 7 bases. In germline, CDR1 is SGHDT, CDR2 YYEEEE. The CDR3 spans 14 residues. This CDR3 is CASSFREYNSPLHF. The CDR3 nucleotides read TGTGCCAGCAGCTTCAGGGAGTATAATTCACCCCTCCACTTT.

This clonotype occurred many times. This chain joins TRBV2 and TRBJ2-3; possible D gene TRBD2, 6 bases. Germline V gene lookup returns CDR1 SNHLY and CDR2 FYNNEI. This CDR3 region has 12 residues. V lost 6 bases and J 8 bases, leaving 12 bases between the germline ends. CDR3 residues: CASSLLATTQYF. For the CDR3, the DNA is TGTGCCAGCAGCCTCCTAGCGACTACGCAGTATTTT.

Regarding this clonotype: Compared with germline, one end of the junction differs, possibly owing to a read error. The chain couples TRBV11-2 to TRBJ2-3, with D maybe TRBD1 (5 bases). Looked up from germline, CDR1 is SGHAT and CDR2 is FQNNGV. The CDR3 sequence is 14 residues long. The CDR3 protein is CASSRRQGTYTQYF. The CDR3 region has the DNA TGTGCCAGCAGCAGAAGGCAGGGCACATATACGCAGTATTTT.

Worth noting for this clonotype: This may be a read error, as it is one base from a much larger clone. Given the absence of the conserved phenylalanine or tryptophan at the CDR3 end, a read error is likely. The rearrangement links TRBV5-1 to TRBJ2-7; 9 bases are shared with TRBD1. Germline values: CDR1 SGHRS, CDR2 YFSETQ. This CDR3 region has 17 residues. The ends lost 1 base at V and 2 bases at J; junction bases unmatched: 10. The CDR3 protein is CASSLRVAGQGAYEQYL. In nucleotides, the CDR3 is TGCGCCAGCAGCTTGCGGGTCGCGGGACAGGGAGCCTACGAGCAGTACCTC.